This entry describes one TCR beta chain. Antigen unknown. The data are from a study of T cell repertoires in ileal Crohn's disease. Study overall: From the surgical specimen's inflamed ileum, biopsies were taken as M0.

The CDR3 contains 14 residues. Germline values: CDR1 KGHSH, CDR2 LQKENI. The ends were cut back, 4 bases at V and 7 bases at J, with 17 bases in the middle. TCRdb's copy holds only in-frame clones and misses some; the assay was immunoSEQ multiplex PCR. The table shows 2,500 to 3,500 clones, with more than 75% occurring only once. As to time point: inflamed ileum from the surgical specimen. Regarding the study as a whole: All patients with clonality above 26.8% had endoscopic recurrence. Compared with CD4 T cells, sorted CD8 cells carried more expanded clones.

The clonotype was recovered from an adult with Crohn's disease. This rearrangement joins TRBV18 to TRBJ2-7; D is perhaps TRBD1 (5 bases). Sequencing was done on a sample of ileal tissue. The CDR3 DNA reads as TGTGCCAGCTCACTGTATTCGGACACCTGGGAGCAGTACTTC. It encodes CASSLYSDTWEQYF.